A selection of T cell receptor beta chains follows, all from one sample in a study of shared clonotypes between healthy human individuals. Some clones are missing from TCRdb's copy, which holds only in-frame ones; the method was immunoSEQ multiplex PCR. The table has around 2.5 million clones, over 85% seen once. Sample: naive CD4+ T cells from PBMCs. The receptor set was obtained from a man younger than 30 in good health. Some clones in this sample may be carry-over from other donors' samples. The CDR3 runs from the conserved cysteine through the conserved F or W. D genes are given only for firm matches.

TRBV9	TRBJ2-1	16	TRBD2	CASSVGVLAGYNEQFF	TGTGCCAGCAGCGTAGGGGTCCTAGCGGGATACAATGAGCAGTTCTTC
TRBV10-3	TRBJ2-2	15	.	CAISVLDGTNGELFF	TGTGCCATCAGTGTCCTCGACGGGACGAACGGGGAGCTGTTTTTT
TRBV10-3	TRBJ2-1	14	TRBD2	CATTSGSTYNEQFF	TGTGCCACCACTAGCGGGAGTACCTACAATGAGCAGTTCTTC
TRBV28	TRBJ2-7	14	.	CASKVSRSTYEQYF	TGTGCCAGCAAGGTCTCAAGATCCACCTACGAGCAGTACTTC
TRBV9	TRBJ2-1	17	TRBD2	CASSLTSGRPGGNEQFF	TGTGCCAGCAGCCTGACTAGCGGGAGACCGGGGGGCAATGAGCAGTTCTTC
TRBV5-1	TRBJ2-2	15	.	CASSFQPGKTGELFF	TGCGCCAGCAGCTTTCAACCAGGGAAAACCGGGGAGCTGTTTTTT
TRBV11-3	TRBJ2-1	13	TRBD2	CASGLLAGHEQFF	TGTGCCAGCGGACTTCTAGCGGGACATGAGCAGTTCTTC
TRBV28	TRBJ1-1	15	TRBD1	CASSPRDRPNTEAFF	TGTGCCAGCAGTCCAAGGGACAGGCCGAACACTGAAGCTTTCTTT
TRBV5-5	TRBJ1-5	13	.	CASSPDPNQPQHF	TGTGCCAGCAGCCCGGATCCCAATCAGCCCCAGCATTTT
TRBV29-1	TRBJ2-6	17	TRBD1	CSVLGRDRGSGANVLTF	TGCAGCGTTTTGGGGAGGGACAGGGGGTCTGGGGCCAACGTCCTGACTTTC
TRBV6-6	TRBJ2-3	16	TRBD2	CASSSRTSGHTDTQYF	TGTGCCAGCAGTTCCCGGACTAGCGGCCACACAGATACGCAGTATTTT
TRBV11-3	TRBJ2-7	14	TRBD1	CASSSLGTGGKQYF	TGTGCCAGCAGTTCTCTCGGGACAGGGGGAAAGCAGTACTTC
TRBV7-3	TRBJ2-3	15	TRBD2	CASSATGGNTDTQYF	TGTGCCAGCAGCGCGACGGGAGGGAACACAGATACGCAGTATTTT
TRBV19	TRBJ1-4	15	.	CASSSQTGSNEKLFF	TGTGCCAGTAGTTCCCAGACAGGTTCTAATGAAAAACTGTTTTTT
TRBV28	TRBJ1-2	15	TRBD1	CASSLDRGSTYGYTF	TGTGCCAGCAGTCTCGACAGGGGGAGTACCTATGGCTACACCTTC
TRBV5-4	TRBJ2-2	15	.	CASSSDRKGTGELFF	TGTGCCAGCAGCTCGGACCGCAAGGGGACCGGGGAGCTGTTTTTT
TRBV6-1	TRBJ2-7	16	.	CASSEFSGQPIYEQYF	TGTGCCAGCAGTGAATTCTCCGGGCAGCCCATCTACGAGCAGTACTTC
TRBV5-1	TRBJ1-4	14	.	CASSFLGAGEKLFF	TGCGCCAGCAGCTTCCTAGGGGCCGGCGAAAAACTGTTTTTT
TRBV5-6	TRBJ2-1	15	TRBD1	CASSAGTGIYNEQFF	TGTGCCAGCAGCGCCGGGACAGGGATCTACAATGAGCAGTTCTTC
TRBV4-1	TRBJ2-5	13	.	CASSQVLGETQYF	TGCGCCAGCAGCCAAGTGCTGGGGGAGACCCAGTACTTC
TRBV18	TRBJ2-7	15	.	CASSPPAQGVYEQYF	TGTGCCAGCTCACCACCCGCCCAGGGTGTCTACGAGCAGTACTTC
TRBV14	TRBJ2-1	14	.	CASSSGSRLNEQFF	TGTGCCAGCAGCTCGGGATCACGTCTTAATGAGCAGTTCTTC
TRBV7-6	TRBJ1-5	16	.	CASSLDGAGSNQPQHF	TGTGCCAGCAGCTTAGATGGAGCGGGGAGCAATCAGCCCCAGCATTTT
TRBV13	TRBJ2-7	15	.	CASSLRGTGVEEQYF	TGTGCCAGCAGCTTACGGGGGACTGGGGTTGAAGAGCAGTACTTC